The clone carrying this T cell receptor (beta chain) has a count of ten or more. The antigen is not known. The source of the sample is a study of T-cell reconstitution after alpha-beta-depleted transplantation in children. General study results and limits: One year after transplant, T-cell counts and diversity came mostly from newly produced T cells. The study reportedly traced alpha-beta T cells about two months after transplant to several hundred expanded graft clones.

The TCRbeta library incorporated unique molecular identifiers. Each CDR3 protein is one row after TCRdb ran MiXCR on the PCR reads. The repertoire holds hundreds of thousands of distinct CDR3 sequences, with over 10% as singletons. Trimming pared 5 bases from V and 3 bases from J, leaving 11 bases between. The CDR3 sequence is 12 residues long. Germline assignment: CDR1 SQVTM and CDR2 ANQGSEA. This clonotype was sampled from a girl aged 2-15 years with congenital amegakaryocytic thrombocytopenia, due to receive a stem cell transplant. J is TRBJ2-7 and V is TRBV29-1; possible D gene TRBD1, 6 bases. The source material was PBMCs, sampled before TCRalphabeta/CD19-depleted stem cell transplant. The CDR3: CSVTADSYEQYF. DNA of the CDR3: TGCAGCGTTACCGCGGACAGCTACGAGCAGTACTTC.